Listed below are T cell receptor beta chains from one sample, sequenced in a study of T cell clonotyping in hematopoietic cell transplantation. Clones were sequenced by immunoSEQ multiplex PCR, and TCRdb holds only the in-frame ones, with some missing. The repertoire holds 800 or so clones, with approximately 53% as singletons. The input for sequencing was peripheral blood mononuclear cells, taken before stem cell transplant. The receptors were gathered from a man aged 50-59 years with myelofibrosis. Some clones in this sample may be carry-over from other donors' samples. CDR3s include the opening cysteine and the closing phenylalanine or tryptophan. D genes are given only for firm matches. Clone size appears in some rows only: once, few, many, or a class for an expanded clone.

size: .
J: TRBJ2-2
D: .
V: TRBV6-5
CDR3: CASSYSPAEVELFF
DNA: TGTGCCAGCAGTTACTCGCCCGCTGAGGTAGAGCTGTTTTTT

size: few
J: TRBJ1-2
D: .
V: TRBV6-5
CDR3: CASGPHTDGYGYTF
DNA: TGTGCCAGCGGCCCCCATACAGACGGCTATGGCTACACCTTC

size: .
J: TRBJ1-1
D: .
V: TRBV29-1
CDR3: CSVEDRVGPEAFF
DNA: TGCAGCGTTGAAGATCGGGTTGGGCCCGAGGCTTTCTTT

size: .
J: TRBJ1-2
D: TRBD1
V: TRBV30
CDR3: CAWIQGYYGYTF
DNA: TGTGCCTGGATACAGGGGTACTATGGCTACACCTTC

size: .
J: TRBJ1-1
D: .
V: TRBV4-3
CDR3: CASSQDRGDGRAFF
DNA: TGCGCCAGCAGCCAAGATCGCGGGGACGGTCGAGCTTTCTTT

size: .
J: TRBJ2-5
D: .
V: TRBV30
CDR3: CAWSVGQLETQYF
DNA: TGTGCCTGGAGTGTAGGACAGCTAGAGACCCAGTACTTC

size: few
J: TRBJ2-3
D: .
V: TRBV5-1
CDR3: CASSQADTQYF
DNA: TGCGCCAGTAGCCAGGCAGATACGCAGTATTTT

size: .
J: TRBJ2-7
D: .
V: TRBV6-5
CDR3: CASSLQVGARYEQYF
DNA: TGTGCCAGCAGTCTCCAGGTGGGAGCTAGGTACGAGCAGTACTTC

size: .
J: TRBJ1-2
D: .
V: TRBV2
CDR3: CASSSTSGDGGYTF
DNA: TGTGCCAGCAGTTCTACTTCGGGGGACGGTGGCTACACCTTC

size: .
J: TRBJ2-5
D: .
V: TRBV7-2
CDR3: CASSVGAEKTQYF
DNA: TGTGCCAGCAGCGTAGGAGCCGAGAAGACCCAGTACTTC

size: .
J: TRBJ2-1
D: .
V: TRBV30
CDR3: CARAGALRDEQFF
DNA: TGTGCCCGGGCTGGTGCTCTTAGGGATGAGCAGTTCTTC

size: .
J: TRBJ2-3
D: .
V: TRBV30
CDR3: CAWGSLGAGIDTQYF
DNA: TGTGCCTGGGGCTCCTTGGGGGCGGGAATAGATACGCAGTATTTT

size: .
J: TRBJ2-7
D: .
V: TRBV30
CDR3: CAWSVGLASGNEQYF
DNA: TGTGCCTGGAGTGTAGGGCTAGCCTCGGGGAACGAGCAGTACTTC

size: .
J: TRBJ2-7
D: TRBD1
V: TRBV5-4
CDR3: CASSKSGQGPYEQYF
DNA: TGTGCCAGCAGCAAATCGGGACAGGGTCCCTACGAGCAGTACTTC

size: .
J: TRBJ2-7
D: .
V: TRBV30
CDR3: CAWSHAPYEQYF
DNA: TGTGCCTGGAGTCATGCCCCCTACGAGCAGTACTTC

size: .
J: TRBJ1-2
D: TRBD1
V: TRBV6-6
CDR3: CASSSDRGGGGYTF
DNA: TGTGCCAGCAGCTCGGACAGGGGGGGAGGTGGCTACACCTTC

size: .
J: TRBJ2-5
D: .
V: TRBV29-1
CDR3: CSVDLGGAPFETQYF
DNA: TGCAGCGTTGATTTGGGGGGGGCGCCGTTTGAGACCCAGTACTTC

size: .
J: TRBJ2-5
D: TRBD2
V: TRBV29-1
CDR3: CSVARVWSGSEGETQYF
DNA: TGCAGCGTGGCGAGGGTGTGGAGCGGGAGTGAGGGAGAGACCCAGTACTTC

size: .
J: TRBJ2-7
D: .
V: TRBV4-2
CDR3: CASSHRTGRDEQYF
DNA: TGTGCCAGCAGCCACCGGACAGGGAGGGACGAGCAGTACTTC

size: .
J: TRBJ2-3
D: .
V: TRBV30
CDR3: CAWSVGRRDTQYF
DNA: TGTGCCTGGAGTGTCGGTCGGCGAGATACGCAGTATTTT

size: .
J: TRBJ2-7
D: .
V: TRBV5-1
CDR3: CASSSRASYEQYF
DNA: TGCGCCAGCAGCTCAAGGGCCTCCTACGAGCAGTACTTC

size: .
J: TRBJ1-6
D: .
V: TRBV6-6
CDR3: CASTRDNSPLHF
DNA: TGTGCCAGCACCAGAGATAATTCACCCCTCCACTTT

size: few
J: TRBJ2-3
D: TRBD2
V: TRBV30
CDR3: CAWSLAGGPDTQYF
DNA: TGTGCCTGGAGTTTAGCGGGGGGCCCAGATACGCAGTATTTT

size: .
J: TRBJ1-6
D: .
V: TRBV5-4
CDR3: CASSLTGTSFSPPLHF
DNA: TGTGCCAGCAGCCTAACCGGGACCTCCTTTTCGCCACCCCTCCACTTT

size: .
J: TRBJ2-1
D: TRBD2
V: TRBV30
CDR3: CAWSAGTSEYNEQFF
DNA: TGTGCCTGGAGCGCCGGGACTAGCGAATACAATGAGCAGTTCTTC

size: few
J: TRBJ1-1
D: .
V: TRBV6-4
CDR3: CASSDVENTEAFF
DNA: TGTGCCAGCAGTGACGTCGAGAACACTGAAGCTTTCTTT

size: .
J: TRBJ1-5
D: .
V: TRBV30
CDR3: CAWSRGVDQPQHF
DNA: TGTGCCTGGAGTAGGGGGGTCGATCAGCCCCAGCATTTT

size: .
J: TRBJ1-3
D: .
V: TRBV9
CDR3: CASSGRGLWGNTIYF
DNA: TGTGCCAGCAGCGGAAGGGGACTGTGGGGAAACACCATATATTTT

size: .
J: TRBJ2-7
D: TRBD1
V: TRBV6-5
CDR3: CASSSGTATSEQYF
DNA: TGTGCCAGCAGTTCCGGGACAGCGACCTCCGAGCAGTACTTC

size: large
J: TRBJ2-5
D: TRBD1
V: TRBV5-1
CDR3: CASSSDRGQGETQYF
DNA: TGCGCCAGCAGCTCGGACAGGGGGCAGGGGGAGACCCAGTACTTC